These T cell receptor beta chains were read from a single sample in a study of shared clonotypes between healthy human individuals. Sequenced by immunoSEQ multiplex PCR; TCRdb stores in-frame clones only, minus some. The repertoire holds millions of clones, with more than 85% as singletons. Sequences were obtained from naive CD4+ T cells from PBMCs. The source is a man aged 18 to 30 in good health. Some clones in this sample may be carry-over from other donors' samples. The CDR3 runs from the conserved cysteine through the conserved F or W. A D gene is named only where the DNA matches it firmly.

NA	TRBV19	TRBJ1-5	CASSPIGQYNSNQPQHF
NA	TRBV9	TRBJ2-1	CASSVGLDTYNEQFF
NA	TRBV6-1	TRBJ2-3	CASSVSWDGGKAQYF
NA	TRBV28	TRBJ2-1	CASSPTPGGQFF
TRBD2	TRBV4-1	TRBJ2-1	CASSQPTSGRGGEQFF
NA	TRBV5-1	TRBJ1-1	CASSAPGAEAFF
NA	TRBV19	TRBJ1-4	CASRVGVPGITNEKLFF
TRBD1	TRBV5-5	TRBJ1-2	CASSPWTGDYGYTF
NA	TRBV7-9	TRBJ2-3	CASSPRTDGVTDTQYF
TRBD1	TRBV5-1	TRBJ1-2	CASSQQGNYGYTF
NA	TRBV23-1	TRBJ2-5	CASRQQGRETQYF
TRBD1	TRBV6-5	TRBJ1-5	CASSYGQGRQPQHF
NA	TRBV10-1	TRBJ2-4	CASRKGHRKNIQYF
NA	TRBV7-2	TRBJ2-3	CASSFGGVRADTQYF
NA	TRBV28	TRBJ2-4	CASSQPRQAGWYEVAKNIQYF
NA	TRBV9	TRBJ2-6	CASSDTISGANVLTF
NA	TRBV9	TRBJ2-7	CASSAAASASYEQYF
TRBD1	TRBV11-2	TRBJ1-1	CASSLGGQGQAFF
TRBD2	TRBV11-3	TRBJ2-2	CASSSTSGLTNTGELFF
TRBD2	TRBV6-9	TRBJ2-2	CASSPSLAGVDLGELFF
TRBD1	TRBV9	TRBJ1-2	CASSETGAYYGYTF
NA	TRBV28	TRBJ2-7	CASGGVLGEQYF
TRBD1	TRBV7-8	TRBJ2-1	CASSLGNRGVEQFF
TRBD1	TRBV6-6	TRBJ2-7	CASSYSGQREQYF